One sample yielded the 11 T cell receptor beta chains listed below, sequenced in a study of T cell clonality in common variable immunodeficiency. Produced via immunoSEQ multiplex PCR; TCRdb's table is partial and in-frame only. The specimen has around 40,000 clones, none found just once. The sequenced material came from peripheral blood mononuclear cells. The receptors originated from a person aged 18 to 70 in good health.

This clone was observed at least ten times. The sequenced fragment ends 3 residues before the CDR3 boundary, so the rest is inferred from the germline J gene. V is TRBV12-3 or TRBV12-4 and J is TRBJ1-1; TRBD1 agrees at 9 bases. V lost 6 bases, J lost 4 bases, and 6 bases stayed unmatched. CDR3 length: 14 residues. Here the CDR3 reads CASSLKTGGTEAFF. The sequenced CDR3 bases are TGTGCCAGCAGCCTAAAGACAGGGGGCACTGAA.

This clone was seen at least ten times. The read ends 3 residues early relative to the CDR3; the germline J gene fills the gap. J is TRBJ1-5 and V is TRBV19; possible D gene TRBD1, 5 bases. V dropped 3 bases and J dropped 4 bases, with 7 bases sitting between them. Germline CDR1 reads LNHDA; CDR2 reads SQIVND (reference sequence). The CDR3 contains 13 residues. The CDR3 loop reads CASSIRENQPQHF. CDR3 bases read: TGTGCCAGTAGTATCAGGGAAAATCAGCCC.

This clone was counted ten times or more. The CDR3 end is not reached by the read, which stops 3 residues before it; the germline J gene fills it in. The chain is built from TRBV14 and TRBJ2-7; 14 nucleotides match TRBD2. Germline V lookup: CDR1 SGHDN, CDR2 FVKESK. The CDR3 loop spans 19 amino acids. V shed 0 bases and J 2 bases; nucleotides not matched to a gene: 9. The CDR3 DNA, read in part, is TGTGCCAGCAGCCAAGAAAGACTAGCGGGAGGGCGTATTACCTACGAG. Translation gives CASSQERLAGGRITYE. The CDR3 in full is CASSQERLAGGRITYEQYF.

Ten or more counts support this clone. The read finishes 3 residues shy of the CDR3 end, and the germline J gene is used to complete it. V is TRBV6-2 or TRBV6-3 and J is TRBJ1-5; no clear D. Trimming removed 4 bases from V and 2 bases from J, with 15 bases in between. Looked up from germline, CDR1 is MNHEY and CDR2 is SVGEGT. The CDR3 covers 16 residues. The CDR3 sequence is CASSWRGRGGNQPQHF. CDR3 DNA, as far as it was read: TGTGCCAGCAGTTGGCGCGGCCGCGGGGGCAATCAGCCC.

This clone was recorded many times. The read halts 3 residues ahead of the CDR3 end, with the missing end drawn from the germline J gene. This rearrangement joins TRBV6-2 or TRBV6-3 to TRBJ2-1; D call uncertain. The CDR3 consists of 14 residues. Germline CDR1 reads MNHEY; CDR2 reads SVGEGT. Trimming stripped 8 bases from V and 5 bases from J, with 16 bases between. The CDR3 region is CASGLGRLNNEQFF. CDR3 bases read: TGTGCCAGCGGGTTGGGCCGGTTGAACAATGAG.

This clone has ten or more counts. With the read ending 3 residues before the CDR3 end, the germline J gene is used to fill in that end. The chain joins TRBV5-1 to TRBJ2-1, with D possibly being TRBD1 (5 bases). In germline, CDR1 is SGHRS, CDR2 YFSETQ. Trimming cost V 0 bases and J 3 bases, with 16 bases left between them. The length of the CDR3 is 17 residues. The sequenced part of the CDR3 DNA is TGCGCCAGCAGCTTGGGGCTCAGGGCTAGTTTCTACAATGAG. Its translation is CASSLGLRASFYNE. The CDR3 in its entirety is CASSLGLRASFYNEQFF.

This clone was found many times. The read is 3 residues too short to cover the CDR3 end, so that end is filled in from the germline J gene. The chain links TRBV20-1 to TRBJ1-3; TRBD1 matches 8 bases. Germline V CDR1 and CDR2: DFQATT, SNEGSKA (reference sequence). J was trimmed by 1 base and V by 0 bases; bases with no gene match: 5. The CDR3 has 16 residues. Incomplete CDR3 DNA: TGCAGTGCTAGAGATACGACAGGGGAGTCTGGAAACACC. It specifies CSARDTTGESGNT. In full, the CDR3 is CSARDTTGESGNTIYF.

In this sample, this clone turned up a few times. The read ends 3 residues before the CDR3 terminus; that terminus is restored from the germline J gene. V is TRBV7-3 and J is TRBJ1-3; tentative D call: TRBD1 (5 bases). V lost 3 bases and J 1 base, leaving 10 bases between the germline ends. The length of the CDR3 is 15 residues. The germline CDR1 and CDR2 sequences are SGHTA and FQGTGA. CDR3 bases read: TGTGCCAGCAGCTTCCGGGGGGGGTCTGGAAACACC. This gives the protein CASSFRGGSGNT. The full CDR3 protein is CASSFRGGSGNTIYF.

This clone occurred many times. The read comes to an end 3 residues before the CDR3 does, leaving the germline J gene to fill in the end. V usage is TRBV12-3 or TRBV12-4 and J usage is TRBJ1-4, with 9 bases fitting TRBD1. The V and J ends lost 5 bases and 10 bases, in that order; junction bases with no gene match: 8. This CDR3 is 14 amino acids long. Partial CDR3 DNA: TGTGCCAGCAGTCTGACAGGGGGGCTAGGAAAA. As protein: CASSLTGGLGK. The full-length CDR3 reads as CASSLTGGLGKLFF.

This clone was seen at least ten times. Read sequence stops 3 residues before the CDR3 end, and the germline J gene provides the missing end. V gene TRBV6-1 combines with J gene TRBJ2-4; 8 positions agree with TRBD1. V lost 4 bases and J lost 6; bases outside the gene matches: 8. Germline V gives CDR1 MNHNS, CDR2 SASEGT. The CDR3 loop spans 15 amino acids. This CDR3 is CASSGSGTGVNIQYF. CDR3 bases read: TGTGCCAGCAGTGGTTCCGGGACAGGAGTAAACATT.

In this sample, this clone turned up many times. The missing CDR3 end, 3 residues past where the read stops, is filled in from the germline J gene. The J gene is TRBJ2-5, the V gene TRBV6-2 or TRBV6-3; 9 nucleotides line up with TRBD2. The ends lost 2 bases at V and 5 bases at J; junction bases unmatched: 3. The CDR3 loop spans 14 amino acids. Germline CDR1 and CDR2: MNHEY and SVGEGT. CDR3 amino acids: CASSYRTSEETQYF. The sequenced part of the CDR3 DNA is TGTGCCAGCAGTTACCGGACTAGCGAGGAGACC.